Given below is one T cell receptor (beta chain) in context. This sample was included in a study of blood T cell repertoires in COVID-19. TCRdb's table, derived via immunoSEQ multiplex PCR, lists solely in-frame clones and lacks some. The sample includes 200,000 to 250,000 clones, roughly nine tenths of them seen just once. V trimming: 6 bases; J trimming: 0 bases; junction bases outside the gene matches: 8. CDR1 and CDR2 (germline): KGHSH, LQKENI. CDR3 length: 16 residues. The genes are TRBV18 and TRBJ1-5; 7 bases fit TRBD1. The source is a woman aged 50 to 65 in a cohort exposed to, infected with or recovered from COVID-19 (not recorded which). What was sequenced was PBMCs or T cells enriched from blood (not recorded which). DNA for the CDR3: TGTGCCAGCTCTCCCGGACAGGTAGATAGCAATCAGCCCCAGCATTTT. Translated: CASSPGQVDSNQPQHF.